Below are 23 T cell receptor beta chains sequenced from a single sample in a study of cytomegalovirus exposure and HLA in healthy donors. PCR employed 60 Vbeta and 13 Jbeta primers. Sequencing was performed with immunoSEQ multiplex PCR; in TCRdb, only in-frame clones are kept and a portion is missing. The sample yields roughly 140,000 clones, 78% seen once. Sample: PBMCs. These receptors were obtained from a male donor in good health and CMV-seronegative.

The chain carries TRBV30 and TRBJ2-5; 10 positions match TRBD2. Trimming took 1 base from V and 4 from J; bases not matched to a gene: 6. The CDR3 totals 15 residues. Germline CDR1 reads GTSNPN; CDR2 reads SVGIG (reference sequence). The CDR3 sequence: CAWSGGAGGRETQYF. CDR3 DNA: TGTGCCTGGAGTGGAGGAGCGGGAGGGCGAGAGACCCAGTACTTC.

The genes are TRBV10-3 and TRBJ1-5; 8 nucleotides line up with TRBD1. V lost 7 bases, J lost 0 bases, and 2 bases stayed unmatched. CDR1 and CDR2 (germline): ENHRY, SYGVKD. This CDR3 is 14 amino acids long. CDR3 DNA sequence: TGTGCCATCAAGGGACAGGATAGCAATCAGCCCCAGCATTTT. Residues: CAIKGQDSNQPQHF.

The chain has TRBV30 and TRBJ2-3; 9 bases fit TRBD1. This CDR3 has 16 amino acids. Trimming removed 2 bases from V and 1 base from J; junction bases left unmatched: 7. Germline lookup yields CDR1 GTSNPN and CDR2 SVGIG (reference sequence). The CDR3 loop is CAWSTRQGGGTDTQYF. CDR3 nucleotide sequence: TGTGCCTGGAGTACTCGACAGGGGGGTGGCACAGATACGCAGTATTTT. Filled out from reference TRBV30 and TRBJ2-3, the complete variable domain reads SQTIHQWPATLVQPVGSPLSLECTVEGTSNPNLYWYRQAAGRGLQLLFYSVGIGQISSEVPQNLSASRPQDRQFILSSKKLLLSDSGFYLCAWSTRQGGGTDTQYFGPGTRLTVL.

The chain links TRBV7-9 to TRBJ2-1; D gene ambiguous. V was pared by 1 base and J by 1 base, with 8 bases between. The V gene's germline CDR1 is SEHNR and CDR2 FQNEAQ (reference sequence). The CDR3 runs 15 residues. CDR3 sequence reads: CASSLDTVSYNEQFF. Written as DNA, the CDR3 is TGTGCCAGCAGCTTAGATACAGTTTCCTACAATGAGCAGTTCTTC. Variable domain in full (rest from reference TRBV7-9 and TRBJ2-1): DTGVSQNPRHKITKRGQNVTFRCDPISEHNRLYWYRQTLGQGPEFLTYFQNEAQLEKSRLLSDRFSAERPKGSFSTLEIQRTEQGDSAMYLCASSLDTVSYNEQFFGPGTRLTVL.

The J gene is TRBJ2-1, the V gene TRBV25-1, with D perhaps matching TRBD2 (5 bases). Trimming removed 5 bases from V and 2 bases from J, with 10 bases in between. The CDR3 is 14 residues long. Per the germline V gene, CDR1 is MGHDK and CDR2 is SYGVNS. CDR3 DNA sequence: TGTGCCAGCAGTAGCGGCGGTGCCTACAATGAGCAGTTCTTC. It specifies CASSSGGAYNEQFF.

As regards this clone: At one end, the junction sequence differs from germline, possibly due to a read error. The chain carries TRBV12-5 and TRBJ1-1; 8 nucleotides match TRBD1. The CDR3 is 16 amino acids. Germline-derived CDR1 and CDR2 are LGHNT and FRNRAP. The CDR3 DNA is TGTGCTTGTGGTTTGGCAAATACAGGGGGTAACACTGAAGCTTTCTTT. Encoded protein: CACGLANTGGNTEAFF.

The chain joins TRBV5-6 to TRBJ2-2, with a possible D match to TRBD2 (5 bases). The length of the CDR3 is 15 residues. CDR1 SGHDT and CDR2 YYEEEE come from the germline V gene. V was pared by 1 base and J by 3 bases, with 10 bases between. CDR3 in DNA: TGTGCCAGCAGCTTGCTAGCTAGGGACACCGGGGAGCTGTTTTTT. As protein: CASSLLARDTGELFF.

In its sample, this clone was seen a few times. This rearrangement joins TRBV23-1 to TRBJ1-2; 12 bases are shared with TRBD1. TRBV23-1 qualifies as an ORF whose function is uncertain. The CDR3 totals 23 residues. V lost 1 base to trimming and J lost 4 bases; unmatched junction nucleotides: 25. As DNA, the CDR3 is TGCGCCAGCAGTCAATGGTGGGGTTTAGAGGCCGGGGGACAGGGGGCTTCGGCCTATGGCTACACCTTC. Protein sequence: CASSQWWGLEAGGQGASAYGYTF.

Comments on this clone: The junction differs from germline at one of its ends, possibly a read error. This chain joins TRBV5-4 and TRBJ2-7; 10 bases fit TRBD1. CDR1 and CDR2 from the germline V gene are SGHNT and YYREEE (reference sequence). The CDR3 covers 15 residues. The CDR3 loop reads CSSSPRDRGSFEQYF. CDR3 bases: TGTTCCAGCAGCCCACGGGACAGGGGATCGTTCGAGCAGTACTTC.

The chain uses TRBV18 and TRBJ1-1; D is undetermined. Trimming shortened V by 6 bases and J by 3 bases, and 11 bases separated the two germline ends. The germline CDR1 and CDR2 sequences are KGHSH and LQKENI. The CDR3 consists of 13 residues. This CDR3 reads CASSQTEHTEAFF. As DNA, the CDR3 is TGTGCCAGCTCTCAAACTGAGCACACTGAAGCTTTCTTT.

The rearrangement joins TRBV7-8 to TRBJ2-3, with a possible D match to TRBD1 (6 bases). Per germline, CDR1 SGHVS and CDR2 FQNEAQ. The CDR3 totals 15 residues. Deletions cut 3 bases from V and 2 bases from J, with 12 bases between. CDR3 amino acids: CASSFGQPPTDTQYF. The CDR3 region has the DNA TGTGCCAGCAGCTTTGGACAGCCTCCCACAGATACGCAGTATTTT.

The chain employs TRBV9 and TRBJ1-3; 7 nucleotides line up with TRBD1. The CDR3 runs 11 residues. Germline V gene sequence: CDR1 SGDLS, CDR2 YYNGEE. V dropped 2 bases and J dropped 14; count of bases not matched to a gene: 4. This CDR3 is CASSVGQNLYF. The CDR3 DNA reads as TGTGCCAGCAGCGTGGGACAGAACCTATATTTT.

This clone has only a few counts. The gene calls are TRBV4-3 and TRBJ1-1, with no clear D. Germline assignment: CDR1 LGHNA and CDR2 YSLEER. The CDR3 extends over 15 amino acids. V was trimmed by 4 bases and J by 3 bases, leaving 15 bases between them. The DNA for the CDR3 is TGCGCCAGCAGCCGCGCGGGGTTCGAGGACACTGAAGCTTTCTTT. It codes for CASSRAGFEDTEAFF.

This clone occurred a few times. The chain links TRBV7-3 to TRBJ2-3; D remains unclear. V was clipped by 5 bases and J by 6 bases, with 12 bases between them. Germline values: CDR1 SGHTA, CDR2 FQGTGA. CDR3 length equals 13 residues. The CDR3 nucleotides read TGTGCCAGCAGCGGAATAGCCACGGATACGCAGTATTTT. Protein: CASSGIATDTQYF.

This clone was seen only a few times. The chain couples TRBV5-5 to TRBJ2-5, with D perhaps matching TRBD2 (6 bases). CDR1 SGHKS and CDR2 YYEKEE come from the germline V gene (reference sequence). With 3 bases removed from V and 5 bases from J, the gap between germline ends came to 17 bases. The length of the CDR3 is 15 residues. CDR3 sequence: CASSSPNRGWETQYF. CDR3 nucleotide sequence: TGTGCCAGCAGCTCGCCTAACCGGGGGTGGGAGACCCAGTACTTC.

This chain uses TRBV7-8 with TRBJ2-1, with 7 positions matching TRBD2. CDR3 length: 15 residues. Per the germline V gene, CDR1 is SGHVS and CDR2 is FQNEAQ. Unmatched junction bases numbered 8, after V lost 5 bases and J lost 4 bases. The CDR3: CASSASRGEYNEQFF. The CDR3 DNA reads TGTGCCAGCAGCGCCTCCCGGGGGGAATACAATGAGCAGTTCTTC.

The chain carries TRBV5-1 and TRBJ1-6, with 9 bases that match TRBD1. The J segment lost 7 bases and the V segment lost 0 bases, leaving 8 bases of the junction unmatched. The CDR3 has 17 amino acids. Germline V gene data show CDR1 as SGHRS and CDR2 as YFSETQ. CDR3: CASSLAEGGTGNSPLHF. CDR3 sequence (DNA): TGCGCCAGCAGCTTGGCCGAGGGGGGGACAGGGAATTCACCCCTCCACTTT.

This clone came up once. The rearrangement joins TRBV30 to TRBJ2-7, with 14 bases identical to TRBD2. V lost 3 bases, J lost 3 bases, and 4 bases stayed unmatched. The CDR3 sequence is 15 residues long. CDR1 and CDR2 (germline): GTSNPN, SVGIG (reference sequence). The DNA of the CDR3 is TGTGCCTGGAGCGCTGGGACTAGCGGGGGCTACGAGCAGTACTTC. Translation: CAWSAGTSGGYEQYF.

The chain combines TRBV6-1 with TRBJ1-1, with D hard to call. Germline lookup yields CDR1 MNHNS and CDR2 SASEGT. The germline V and J ends were trimmed by 5 bases and 2 bases, with 15 bases remaining between them. This CDR3 contains 15 residues. This CDR3 reads CASSTNGEPNTEAFF. In DNA form, the CDR3 reads TGTGCCAGCAGTACTAACGGGGAACCTAACACTGAAGCTTTCTTT.

In its sample, this clone was seen once. The rearrangement uses TRBV5-1 and TRBJ2-5, with 8 bases identical to TRBD1. Per the germline V gene, CDR1 is SGHRS and CDR2 is YFSETQ. Trimming cost V 0 bases and J 3 bases; bases outside gene matches: 13. The CDR3 length is 18 residues. The CDR3 spells CASSLGQGLSALEETQYF. CDR3 DNA sequence: TGCGCCAGCAGCTTGGGACAGGGGCTAAGTGCTTTAGAAGAGACCCAGTACTTC. The whole variable domain, filled in from reference TRBV5-1 and TRBJ2-5, reads KAGVTQTPRYLIKTRGQQVTLSCSPISGHRSVSWYQQTPGQGLQFLFEYFSETQRNKGNFPGRFSGRQFSNSRSEMNVSTLELGDSALYLCASSLGQGLSALEETQYFGPGTRLLVL.

The rearrangement uses TRBV6-1 and TRBJ1-2, with 8 bases matching TRBD1. Germline assignment: CDR1 MNHNS and CDR2 SASEGT. V shed 2 bases and J 3 bases; nucleotides not matched to a gene: 8. The CDR3 is made up of 16 amino acids. CDR3 amino acids: CASSEWKGDRYYGYTF. DNA for the CDR3: TGTGCCAGCAGTGAATGGAAGGGGGACAGGTACTATGGCTACACCTTC.

J is TRBJ2-7 and V is TRBV4-2; 9 bases fit TRBD2. Germline V CDR1 and CDR2: LGHNA, YNFKEQ. This CDR3 contains 13 residues. V lost 3 bases to trimming and J lost 7 bases; unmatched junction nucleotides: 4. The CDR3 bases are TGTGCCAGCAGCCAGGGACTAGCTGCTGAGCAGTACTTC. The encoded protein is CASSQGLAAEQYF.

V is TRBV5-1 and J is TRBJ2-2; D possibly corresponds to TRBD1 (6 bases). The CDR3 is made up of 15 amino acids. Per the germline V gene, CDR1 is SGHRS and CDR2 is YFSETQ. V was clipped by 4 bases and J by 0 bases, with 10 bases between them. The CDR3 DNA is TGCGCCAGCAGCAAGGACAGAACGAACACCGGGGAGCTGTTTTTT. This sequence encodes CASSKDRTNTGELFF.